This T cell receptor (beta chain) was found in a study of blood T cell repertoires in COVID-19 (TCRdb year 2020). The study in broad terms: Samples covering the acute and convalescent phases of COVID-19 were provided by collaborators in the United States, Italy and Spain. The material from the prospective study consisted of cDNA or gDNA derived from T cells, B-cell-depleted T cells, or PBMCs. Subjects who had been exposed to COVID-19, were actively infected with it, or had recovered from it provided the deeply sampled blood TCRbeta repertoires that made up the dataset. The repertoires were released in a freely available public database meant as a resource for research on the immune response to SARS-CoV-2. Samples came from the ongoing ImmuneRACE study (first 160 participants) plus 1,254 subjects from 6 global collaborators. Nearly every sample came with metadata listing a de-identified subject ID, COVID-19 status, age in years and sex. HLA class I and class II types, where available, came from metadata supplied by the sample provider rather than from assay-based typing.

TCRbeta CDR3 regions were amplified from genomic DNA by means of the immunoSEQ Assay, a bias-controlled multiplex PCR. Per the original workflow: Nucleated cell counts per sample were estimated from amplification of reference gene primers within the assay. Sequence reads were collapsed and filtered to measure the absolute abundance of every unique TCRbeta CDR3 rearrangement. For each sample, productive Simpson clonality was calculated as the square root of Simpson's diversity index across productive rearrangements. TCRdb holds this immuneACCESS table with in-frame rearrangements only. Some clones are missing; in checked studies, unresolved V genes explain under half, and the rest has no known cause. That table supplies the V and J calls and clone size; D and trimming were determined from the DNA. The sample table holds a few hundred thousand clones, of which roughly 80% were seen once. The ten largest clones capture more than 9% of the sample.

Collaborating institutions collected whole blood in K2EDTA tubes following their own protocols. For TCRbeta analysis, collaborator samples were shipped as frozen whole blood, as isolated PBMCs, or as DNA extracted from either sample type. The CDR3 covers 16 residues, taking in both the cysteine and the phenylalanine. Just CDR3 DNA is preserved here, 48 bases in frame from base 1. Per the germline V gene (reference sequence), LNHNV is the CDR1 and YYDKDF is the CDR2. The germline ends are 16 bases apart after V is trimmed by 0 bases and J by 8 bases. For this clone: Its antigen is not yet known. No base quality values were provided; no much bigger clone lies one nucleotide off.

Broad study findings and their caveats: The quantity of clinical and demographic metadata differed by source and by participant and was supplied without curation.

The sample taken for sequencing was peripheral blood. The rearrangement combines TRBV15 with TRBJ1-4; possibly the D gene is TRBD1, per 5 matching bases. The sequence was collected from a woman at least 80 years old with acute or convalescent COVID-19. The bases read TGTGCCACCAGCAGAGATGTCCGGGGGAGGGGAGAAAAACTGTTTTTT. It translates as CATSRDVRGRGEKLFF.